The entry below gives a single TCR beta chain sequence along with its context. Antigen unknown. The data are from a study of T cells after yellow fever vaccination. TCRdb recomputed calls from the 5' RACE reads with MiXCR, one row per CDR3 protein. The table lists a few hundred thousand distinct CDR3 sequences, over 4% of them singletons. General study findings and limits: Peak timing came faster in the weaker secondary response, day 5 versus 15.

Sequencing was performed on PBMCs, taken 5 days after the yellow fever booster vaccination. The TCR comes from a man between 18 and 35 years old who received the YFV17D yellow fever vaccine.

This CDR3 is CSVEGHRESYNEQFF. In DNA, the CDR3 is TGCAGCGTTGAGGGTCACAGGGAATCCTACAATGAGCAGTTCTTC. The chain employs TRBV29-1 and TRBJ2-1; a weak D match, TRBD1 (6 bases). V dropped 3 bases and J dropped 1 base, with 13 bases sitting between them. The CDR3 sequence is 15 residues long. The V gene's germline CDR1 is SQVTM and CDR2 ANQGSEA.